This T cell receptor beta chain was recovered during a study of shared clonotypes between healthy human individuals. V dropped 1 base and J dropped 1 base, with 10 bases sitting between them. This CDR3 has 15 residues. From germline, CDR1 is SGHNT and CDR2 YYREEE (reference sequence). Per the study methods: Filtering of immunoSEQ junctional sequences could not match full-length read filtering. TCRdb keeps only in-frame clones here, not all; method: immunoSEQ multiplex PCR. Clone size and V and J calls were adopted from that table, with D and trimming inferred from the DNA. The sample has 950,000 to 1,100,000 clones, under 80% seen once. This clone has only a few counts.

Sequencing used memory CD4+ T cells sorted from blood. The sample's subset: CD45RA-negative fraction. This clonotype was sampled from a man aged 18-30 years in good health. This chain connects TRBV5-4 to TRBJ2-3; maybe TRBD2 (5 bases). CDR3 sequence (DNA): TGTGCCAGCAGCTTGCGCCTAGCCGGCACAGATACGCAGTATTTT. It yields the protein CASSLRLAGTDTQYF. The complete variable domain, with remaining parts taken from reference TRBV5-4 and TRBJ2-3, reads ETGVTQSPTHLIKTRGQQVTLRCSSQSGHNTVSWYQQALGQGPQFIFQYYREEENGRGNFPPRFSGLQFPNYSSELNVNALELDDSALYLCASSLRLAGTDTQYFGPGTRLTVL.